This TCR beta chain was recovered during a study of blood T cells in healthy people across ages. Notes on the study in general: Bulk PBMC profiling left naive and antigen-experienced comparisons inconclusive. As naive T cell percentage varied, TCR beta diversity correlated strongly with it. More naive CD4+ cells and higher diversity were found in long-lived than in aged donors.

Then a second PCR, running about 7 to 11 cycles, was carried out with a sample-barcoded 5' primer and a J-beta primer mix. A single record per CDR3 protein comes from TCRdb applying MiXCR to the 5' RACE reads. Of approximately 600,000 distinct CDR3 sequences in the sample, under 70% are singletons; the top ten hold over 30%. About this clonotype: What it binds is not known.

Trimming took off 0 bases at V and 2 bases at J, with 22 bases between the two ends. The germline CDR1 and CDR2 sequences are LGHNA and YNFKEQ. This CDR3 comprises 19 residues. Donation came from healthy Caucasian individuals in Russia who were aged roughly 6 to 95. This chain joins TRBV4-2 and TRBJ1-2; tentative D call: TRBD1 (6 bases). The TCR comes from a man aged 55 to 70 in good health. Sequenced input: blood. CDR3 sequence: CASSQDLRDTFRPNYGYTF. The CDR3 bases are TGTGCCAGCAGCCAAGATCTTCGGGACACTTTTCGTCCGAACTATGGCTACACCTTC.